The 14 T cell receptor beta chains below all came from one sample that was sequenced in a study of blood T cell repertoires in COVID-19. Generated by immunoSEQ multiplex PCR, the TCRdb table keeps only in-frame clones and is missing some. This sample carries about 53,000 clones, around nine tenths of them seen once, and the ten largest clones take 3% to 4.5%. The sample was peripheral blood. The receptors shown here come from a man aged 50 to 59 with acute or convalescent COVID-19.

This clone is a singleton in its sample. V is TRBV3-1 (or the pseudogene TRBV3-2) and J is TRBJ1-1; D might be TRBD1 (5 bases). V lost 1 base to trimming and J lost 5 bases, with 14 bases between them. The CDR3 length is 15 residues. In germline, CDR1 is LGHDT, CDR2 YNNKEL (reference sequence). CDR3 amino acids: CASSQGEKGKTEAFF. The CDR3 nucleotides read TGTGCCAGCAGCCAAGGCGAGAAGGGGAAAACTGAAGCTTTCTTT.

This chain links TRBV5-6 with TRBJ1-6, with a possible D match to TRBD1 (5 bases). The CDR3 is 14 amino acids. Germline V CDR1 and CDR2: SGHDT, YYEEEE. Trimming took 2 bases from V and 5 from J, leaving 8 bases between them. The CDR3 sequence: CASSFPQDNSPLHF. CDR3 coding DNA: TGTGCCAGCAGCTTCCCACAGGATAATTCACCCCTCCACTTT.

The rearrangement uses TRBV11-3 and TRBJ2-2; 10 bases map to TRBD1. V trimming: 5 bases; J trimming: 5 bases; junction bases outside the gene matches: 5. The V gene's germline CDR1 is SGHNT and CDR2 YENEEA. The CDR3 length is 15 residues. The CDR3 spells CASSPTGGSTGELFF. The CDR3 region has the DNA TGTGCCAGCAGCCCGACAGGGGGCTCTACCGGGGAGCTGTTTTTT.

The V call is TRBV20-1, the J call TRBJ2-7; TRBD1 might be the D (5 bases). Trimming left V 6 bases short and J 4 bases short, with 10 bases between. CDR3 size: 11 residues. The germline CDR1 and CDR2 sequences are DFQATT and SNEGSKA (reference sequence). The CDR3: CSALTAYEQYF. CDR3 sequence (DNA): TGCAGTGCCCTGACAGCTTACGAGCAGTACTTC.

The gene calls are TRBV24-1 and TRBJ1-5; no definite D call. Germline V lookup: CDR1 KGHDR, CDR2 SFDVKD. Deletions cut 3 bases from V and 4 bases from J, with 6 bases between. This CDR3 spans 13 amino acids. DNA for the CDR3: TGTGCCACCAGTGATCCGGGGAATCAGCCCCAGCATTTT. This gives the protein CATSDPGNQPQHF.

The rearrangement links TRBV9 to TRBJ1-1; 12 nucleotides line up with TRBD1. Germline loops: CDR1 SGDLS, CDR2 YYNGEE. J lost 1 base, V lost 0 bases, and 7 bases had no gene match. This CDR3 comprises 18 residues. The DNA for the CDR3 is TGTGCCAGCAGCGTAGGGTGGGGACAGGGGGCTCCGAACACTGAAGCTTTCTTT. Translated: CASSVGWGQGAPNTEAFF.

This chain links TRBV18 with TRBJ2-3; 8 bases align to TRBD1. The CDR3 runs 20 residues. V was pared by 6 bases and J by 2 bases, with 22 bases of the junction left unmatched. CDR1 KGHSH and CDR2 LQKENI come from the germline V gene. In DNA form, the CDR3 reads TGTGCCAGCTCTCCCTCTCGACCGAAGATAAGACAGGGGTCCACAGATACGCAGTATTTT. This encodes CASSPSRPKIRQGSTDTQYF.

The chain employs TRBV5-6 and TRBJ1-1; D call uncertain. CDR1 and CDR2 from the germline V gene are SGHDT and YYEEEE. V lost 2 bases to trimming and J lost 5 bases, with 19 bases between them. The CDR3 contains 16 residues. CDR3 in amino acids: CASSLMEIRVRTEAFF. The CDR3 DNA is TGTGCCAGCAGCTTAATGGAGATCCGGGTTCGGACTGAAGCTTTCTTT.

This clone came up once. The chain uses TRBV2 and TRBJ1-5; 7 nucleotides align to TRBD1. This CDR3 contains 14 residues. Germline V lookup: CDR1 SNHLY, CDR2 FYNNEI. Losses at the gene ends were 8 bases for V and 6 bases for J; bases not matched to a gene: 10. For the CDR3, the DNA is TGTGCCAGCCGGAAGTCGCAGGGGGGTCAGCCCCAGCATTTT. It encodes CASRKSQGGQPQHF. Filled out from reference TRBV2 and TRBJ1-5, the complete variable domain reads EPEVTQTPSHQVTQMGQEVILRCVPISNHLYFYWYRQILGQKVEFLVSFYNNEISEKSEIFDDQFSVERPDGSNFTLKIRSTKLEDSAMYFCASRKSQGGQPQHFGDGTRLSIL.

This clone was seen just once. This rearrangement joins TRBV6-1 to TRBJ1-4; weak D call: TRBD1 (5 bases). Germline-derived CDR1 and CDR2 are MNHNS and SASEGT. Deletions cut 2 bases from V and 5 bases from J, with 12 bases between. The CDR3 totals 15 residues. CDR3 in amino acids: CASSEKGAGNEKLFF. CDR3 sequence (DNA): TGTGCCAGCAGTGAAAAAGGGGCGGGGAATGAAAAACTGTTTTTT.

The chain links TRBV12-3 or TRBV12-4 to TRBJ1-3; D gene ambiguous. Trimming removed 6 bases from V and 3 bases from J, with 9 bases in between. This CDR3 contains 13 residues. DNA of the CDR3: TGTGCCAGCAGCCCGTCCTTTGGAAACACCATATATTTT. Translating gives CASSPSFGNTIYF.

V gene TRBV5-4 combines with J gene TRBJ2-5; 7 nucleotides match TRBD1. V lost 0 bases and J lost 4; bases outside the gene matches: 6. Per the germline V gene, CDR1 is SGHNT and CDR2 is YYREEE (reference sequence). This CDR3 comprises 15 residues. The CDR3 DNA follows: TGTGCCAGCAGCTTGGCGACAGGGCGGGCAGAGACCCAGTACTTC. Protein product: CASSLATGRAETQYF.

The chain joins TRBV24-1 to TRBJ1-2; TRBD1 matches 10 bases. This CDR3 has 13 residues. The V gene's germline CDR1 is KGHDR and CDR2 SFDVKD. V lost 4 bases to trimming and J lost 7 bases; unmatched junction nucleotides: 2. The DNA for the CDR3 is TGTGCCACCAGTGAGGGGGACAGGGGTGGCTACACCTTC. The encoded protein is CATSEGDRGGYTF.

This clone was counted only a few times. The CDR3 reads CASSFGLALGGDTQYF. DNA of the CDR3: TGTGCCAGCAGTTTCGGACTAGCCCTCGGGGGAGATACGCAGTATTTT. The V call is TRBV27, the J call TRBJ2-3; TRBD2 matches at 8 bases. Germline V gives CDR1 MNHEY, CDR2 SMNVEV (reference sequence). The length of the CDR3 is 16 residues. V shed 3 bases and J 5 bases; nucleotides not matched to a gene: 10.